The next 26 T cell receptor beta chains were all read from a single sample in a study of cytomegalovirus exposure and HLA in healthy donors. 60 Vbeta and 13 Jbeta primers were used in PCR. The protocol was immunoSEQ multiplex PCR, while the TCRdb copy is restricted to in-frame clones and leaves out a portion. The sample consists of around 130,000 clones, roughly 70% of them appearing once. The sequenced sample consisted of PBMCs. These receptors all stem from a woman between 35 and 50 years old in good health and CMV-seropositive.

V and J are TRBV6-1 and TRBJ1-1; perhaps TRBD1 as D (6 bases). Looked up from germline, CDR1 is MNHNS and CDR2 is SASEGT. Trimming took off 10 bases at V and 1 base at J, with 13 bases between the two ends. The CDR3 runs 13 residues. CDR3 DNA: TGTGCCACCTCTAGGGGGTGGAACACTGAAGCTTTCTTT. Its protein product is CATSRGWNTEAFF.

The chain carries TRBV19 and TRBJ1-2; possible D gene TRBD1, 5 bases. V shed 7 bases and J shed 5 bases, with 17 bases lying between them. CDR3 length: 14 amino acids. Germline V CDR1 and CDR2: LNHDA, SQIVND (reference sequence). CDR3 region: CASTQGGVLYGYTF. The CDR3, as DNA: TGTGCCAGTACCCAAGGAGGGGTTTTGTATGGCTACACCTTC. Combining the CDR3 with reference TRBV19 and TRBJ1-2 gives the whole variable domain DGGITQSPKYLFRKEGQNVTLSCEQNLNHDAMYWYRQDPGQGLRLIYYSQIVNDFQKGDIAEGYSVSREKKESFPLTVTSAQKNPTAFYLCASTQGGVLYGYTFGSGTRLTVV.

The rearrangement links TRBV4-1 to TRBJ1-5, with a tentative D call TRBD1 (6 bases). The V end lost 1 base, the J end lost 0 bases, and 13 bases lay between the germline ends. The germline CDR1 and CDR2 sequences are MGHRA and YSYEKL. The length of the CDR3 is 17 residues. DNA of the CDR3: TGCGCCAGCAGCCAAGCCCCTGGACAGTCTAGCAATCAGCCCCAGCATTTT. Amino acid sequence: CASSQAPGQSSNQPQHF.

V usage is TRBV7-2 and J usage is TRBJ2-4; 9 positions agree with TRBD1. Germline V gene data show CDR1 as SGHTA and CDR2 as FQGNSA. With V trimmed by 2 bases and J by 1 base, 6 bases remained unmatched. The CDR3 spans 17 residues. In DNA, the CDR3 is TGTGCCAGCAGCTTACACAGGGGGCTGACCGCCAAAAACATTCAGTACTTC. It translates to CASSLHRGLTAKNIQYF.

The CDR3 DNA sequence: TGTGCCAGCAGCTTCCGGGACAGCGGATCACCCCTCCACTTT. Amino acid sequence: CASSFRDSGSPLHF. The gene calls are TRBV7-2 and TRBJ1-6; 7 bases are shared with TRBD1. Germline CDR1 SGHTA, CDR2 FQGNSA. The CDR3 length is 14 residues. V was clipped by 3 bases and J by 10 bases; unmatched bases: 6. Complete variable domain (other parts from reference TRBV7-2 and TRBJ1-6): GAGVSQSPSNKVTEKGKDVELRCDPISGHTALYWYRQSLGQGLEFLIYFQGNSAPDKSGLPSDRFSAERTGGSVSTLTIQRTQQEDSAVYLCASSFRDSGSPLHFGNGTRLTVT.

The genes are TRBV2 and TRBJ2-5; 10 bases are a match to TRBD2. The CDR3 is made up of 15 amino acids. CDR1 is SNHLY, CDR2 FYNNEI, per germline. V was clipped by 1 base and J by 6 bases; unmatched bases: 5. This CDR3 reads CASSEEQRGGKTQYF. In DNA form, the CDR3 reads TGTGCCAGCAGTGAAGAGCAGCGGGGGGGCAAGACCCAGTACTTC.

J is TRBJ2-3 and V is TRBV4-1; 7 bases are a match to TRBD2. The germline V gene encodes CDR1 MGHRA and CDR2 YSYEKL. V gave up 0 bases and J gave up 0 bases; unmatched junction bases: 9. The length of the CDR3 is 18 residues. CDR3 in amino acids: CASSQDGTGSGSTDTQYF. CDR3 nucleotides: TGCGCCAGCAGCCAAGATGGAACCGGTAGCGGGAGCACAGATACGCAGTATTTT.

In regard to this clone: Sequence at one end of the junction differs from germline and may be a read error. This chain joins TRBV4-3 and TRBJ2-1, with 12 nucleotides matching TRBD2. The CDR3 is 18 amino acids. Germline V CDR1 and CDR2: LGHNA, YSLEER. The CDR3 region is CASSKDGASGGAYNEQFF. CDR3 DNA sequence: TGCGCCAGCAGCAAAGACGGGGCTAGCGGGGGGGCGTACAATGAGCAGTTCTTC.

The rearrangement joins TRBV18 to TRBJ2-3; perhaps TRBD2 as D (6 bases). V was cut by 3 bases and J by 9 bases, with 13 bases left in between. Germline loops: CDR1 KGHSH, CDR2 LQKENI. CDR3 length: 13 residues. CDR3 DNA sequence: TGTGCCAGCTCACCCCCTCAGGCGGGGACGCAGTATTTT. Its protein product is CASSPPQAGTQYF.

J is TRBJ2-3 and V is TRBV13, with D possibly TRBD1 on 5 matching bases. The V and J ends lost 2 bases and 2 bases respectively, with 11 bases between them. Germline-derived CDR1 and CDR2 are PRHDT and FYEKMQ (reference sequence). The CDR3 totals 15 residues. The CDR3 region has the DNA TGTGCCAGCAGCTTAAGGGGCAGAGACACAGATACGCAGTATTTT. Its translation is CASSLRGRDTDTQYF. The full variable domain, rest sourced from reference TRBV13 and TRBJ2-3, is AAGVIQSPRHLIKEKRETATLKCYPIPRHDTVYWYQQGPGQDPQFLISFYEKMQSDKGSIPDRFSAQQFSDYHSELNMSSLELGDSALYFCASSLRGRDTDTQYFGPGTRLTVL.

This rearrangement joins TRBV7-9 to TRBJ2-1; 8 positions match TRBD2. V was clipped by 6 bases and J by 8 bases; unmatched bases: 6. The CDR3 runs 13 residues. Germline V lookup: CDR1 SEHNR, CDR2 FQNEAQ (reference sequence). The CDR3 nucleotides read TGTGCCAGCAGATCTACCGGGGGGGATGAGCAGTTCTTC. Translated, it gives CASRSTGGDEQFF.

This clone has just one count. J is TRBJ2-3 and V is TRBV11-2, with TRBD1 matching 10 bases. V gave up 6 bases and J gave up 4 bases; unmatched junction bases: 13. In germline, CDR1 is SGHAT, CDR2 FQNNGV. The CDR3 totals 17 residues. The CDR3: CASSQRDRGRMADTQYF. CDR3 bases: TGTGCCAGCAGTCAACGCGACAGGGGGCGTATGGCAGATACGCAGTATTTT.

The chain couples TRBV29-1 to TRBJ1-2; 9 bases are shared with TRBD1. Germline V gives CDR1 SQVTM, CDR2 ANQGSEA. The CDR3 runs to 13 residues. Trimming removed 4 bases from V and 7 bases from J; junction bases left unmatched: 7. The CDR3 DNA reads TGCAGCGTTGTAGACAGGGGGACTCTTGGCTACACCTTC. It yields the protein CSVVDRGTLGYTF.

V is TRBV6-5 and J is TRBJ1-2; D is ambiguous. The CDR3 sequence is 12 residues long. The germline V and J ends were trimmed by 8 bases and 8 bases, with 15 bases remaining between them. In germline, CDR1 is MNHEY, CDR2 SVGAGI. The CDR3 DNA follows: TGTGCCAGCGGGCGACCGAGTCGGGGCTACACCTTC. Its protein product is CASGRPSRGYTF.

This rearrangement joins TRBV6-5 to TRBJ2-5, with D maybe TRBD1 (6 bases). In germline, CDR1 is MNHEY, CDR2 SVGAGI. V lost 6 bases, J lost 4 bases, and 12 bases lay in between. This CDR3 has 13 amino acids. The CDR3 nucleotides read TGTGCCAGCAGCGTAACAGGGTCAGAGACCCAGTACTTC. It codes for CASSVTGSETQYF.

This chain links TRBV7-6 with TRBJ2-7; 9 bases line up with TRBD2. CDR1 and CDR2 (germline): SGHVS, FNYEAQ. Germline trimming cut 3 bases from V and 4 bases from J; bases unmatched to any gene: 7. The CDR3 loop spans 15 amino acids. The CDR3 loop is CASSFCGRARYEQYF. CDR3 nucleotides: TGTGCCAGCAGCTTCTGCGGGAGGGCCAGGTACGAGCAGTACTTC.

Written as DNA, the CDR3 is TGTGCCAGCAGCGAGGACAGGAGCTCTGGAAACACCATATATTTT. It yields the protein CASSEDRSSGNTIYF. The V gene is TRBV6-5, the J gene TRBJ1-3; 7 bases align to TRBD1. V was pared by 6 bases and J by 0 bases, with 5 bases of the junction left unmatched. This CDR3 spans 15 amino acids. Germline CDR1 is MNHEY and CDR2 is SVGAGI.

V is TRBV7-8 and J is TRBJ1-2, with 12 bases aligning to TRBD1. The CDR3 is 16 amino acids. Unmatched junction bases numbered 12, after V lost 5 bases and J lost 8 bases. CDR1 is SGHVS, CDR2 FQNEAQ, per germline. The CDR3 nucleotides are TGTGCCAGCAGCCCAGGGACAGGGGGCTTATCCGGCGGCTACACCTTC. Translated, it gives CASSPGTGGLSGGYTF.

This clone was seen once. V and J are TRBV7-2 and TRBJ2-3; D unclear. The CDR3 has 16 residues. Germline V CDR1 and CDR2: SGHTA, FQGNSA. The germline V and J ends were trimmed by 5 bases and 0 bases, with 15 bases remaining between them. The CDR3 region has the DNA TGTGCCAGCAGCACCCGACAAATTCCTAGCACAGATACGCAGTATTTT. It encodes CASSTRQIPSTDTQYF.

The chain combines TRBV11-3 with TRBJ2-3, with D maybe TRBD1 (6 bases). Germline V lookup: CDR1 SGHNT, CDR2 YENEEA. CDR3 length equals 14 residues. V was cut by 5 bases and J by 4 bases, with 13 bases left in between. Here the CDR3 DNA reads TGTGCCAGCAGCCGCCGACAGGCTCCAGATACGCAGTATTTT. Translating gives CASSRRQAPDTQYF. Variable domain in full (rest from reference TRBV11-3 and TRBJ2-3): EAGVVQSPRYKIIEKKQPVAFWCNPISGHNTLYWYLQNLGQGPELLIRYENEEAVDDSQLPKDRFSAERLKGVDSTLKIQPAELGDSAVYLCASSRRQAPDTQYFGPGTRLTVL.

This clone has only one observation. This chain links TRBV7-2 with TRBJ1-3; D gene unclear. Trimming removed 1 base from V and 0 bases from J, with 4 bases in between. Germline V CDR1 and CDR2: SGHTA, FQGNSA. The CDR3 has 14 amino acids. CDR3 amino acids: CASSLGSSGNTIYF. CDR3 nucleotide sequence: TGTGCCAGCAGCTTAGGCAGCTCTGGAAACACCATATATTTT. The variable domain in full, completed from reference TRBV7-2 and TRBJ1-3, reads GAGVSQSPSNKVTEKGKDVELRCDPISGHTALYWYRQSLGQGLEFLIYFQGNSAPDKSGLPSDRFSAERTGGSVSTLTIQRTQQEDSAVYLCASSLGSSGNTIYFGEGSWLTVV.

V and J are TRBV27 and TRBJ1-2, with 10 bases aligning to TRBD1. Germline values: CDR1 MNHEY, CDR2 SMNVEV (reference sequence). Losses at the gene ends were 4 bases for V and 8 bases for J; bases not matched to a gene: 10. The CDR3 totals 15 residues. The CDR3 sequence is CASSSPGQGHRGYTF. The CDR3 coding sequence is TGTGCCAGCAGTTCTCCGGGACAGGGGCATAGAGGCTACACCTTC.

This clone was recorded a few times. This rearrangement joins TRBV19 to TRBJ2-7; 8 positions agree with TRBD1. The germline V gene has CDR1 LNHDA and CDR2 SQIVND (reference sequence). The CDR3 is made up of 13 amino acids. Unmatched junction bases numbered 8, after V lost 8 bases and J lost 5 bases. The CDR3 spells CASRGQGPHEQYF. The CDR3 DNA reads TGTGCCAGTCGCGGACAGGGCCCCCACGAGCAGTACTTC. Complete variable domain (other parts from reference TRBV19 and TRBJ2-7): DGGITQSPKYLFRKEGQNVTLSCEQNLNHDAMYWYRQDPGQGLRLIYYSQIVNDFQKGDIAEGYSVSREKKESFPLTVTSAQKNPTAFYLCASRGQGPHEQYFGPGTRLTVT.

The rearrangement joins TRBV2 to TRBJ1-2; the D is unclear. The CDR3 has 15 amino acids. Trimming left V 3 bases short and J 4 bases short, with 15 bases between. CDR1 and CDR2 from the germline V gene are SNHLY and FYNNEI. DNA for the CDR3: TGTGCCAGCAGTGAGGAACAGAATAATGTCTATGGCTACACCTTC. Amino acid sequence: CASSEEQNNVYGYTF.

The rearrangement uses TRBV11-1 and TRBJ1-4; D unclear. CDR3 size: 19 residues. V shed 2 bases and J shed 0 bases, with 19 bases lying between them. Germline-derived CDR1 and CDR2 are SGHAT and FQDESV (reference sequence). The CDR3 loop reads CASSLLYSLSWPTNEKLFF. In nucleotides, the CDR3 is TGTGCCAGCAGCTTATTGTACAGCCTTTCATGGCCAACTAATGAAAAACTGTTTTTT.

The V call is TRBV2, the J call TRBJ2-7; unclear D gene. Looked up from germline, CDR1 is SNHLY and CDR2 is FYNNEI. The CDR3 is made up of 14 amino acids. V dropped 3 bases and J dropped 1 base, with 10 bases sitting between them. This CDR3 reads CASSDDIVSYEQYF. Here the CDR3 DNA reads TGTGCCAGCAGTGATGACATCGTTTCCTACGAGCAGTACTTC.